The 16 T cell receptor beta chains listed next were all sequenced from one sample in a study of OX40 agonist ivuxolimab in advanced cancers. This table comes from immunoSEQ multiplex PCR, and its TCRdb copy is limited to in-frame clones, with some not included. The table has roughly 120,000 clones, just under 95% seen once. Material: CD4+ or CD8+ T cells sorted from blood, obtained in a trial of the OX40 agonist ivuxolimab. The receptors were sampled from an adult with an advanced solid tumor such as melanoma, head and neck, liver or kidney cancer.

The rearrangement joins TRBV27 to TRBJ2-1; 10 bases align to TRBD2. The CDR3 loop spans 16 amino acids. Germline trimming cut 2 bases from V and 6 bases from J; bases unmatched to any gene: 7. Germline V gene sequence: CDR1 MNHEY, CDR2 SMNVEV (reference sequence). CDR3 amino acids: CASSLEGLAGVNEQFF. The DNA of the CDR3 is TGTGCCAGCAGTTTAGAAGGTCTAGCGGGAGTCAATGAGCAGTTCTTC.

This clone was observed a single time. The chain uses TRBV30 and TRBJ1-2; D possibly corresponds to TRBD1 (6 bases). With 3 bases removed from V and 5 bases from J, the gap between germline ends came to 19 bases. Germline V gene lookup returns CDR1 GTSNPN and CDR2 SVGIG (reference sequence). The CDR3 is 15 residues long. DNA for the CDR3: TGTGCCTGGAGCCCCGGAGGGCCGGGGGCTTATGGCTACACCTTC. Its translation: CAWSPGGPGAYGYTF.

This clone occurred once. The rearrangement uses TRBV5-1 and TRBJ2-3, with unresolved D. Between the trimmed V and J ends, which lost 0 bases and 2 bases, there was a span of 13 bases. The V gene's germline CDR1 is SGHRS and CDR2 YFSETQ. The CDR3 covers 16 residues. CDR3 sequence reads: CASSLAVGSTTDTQYF. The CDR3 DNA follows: TGCGCCAGCAGCTTGGCCGTGGGCAGCACCACAGATACGCAGTATTTT.

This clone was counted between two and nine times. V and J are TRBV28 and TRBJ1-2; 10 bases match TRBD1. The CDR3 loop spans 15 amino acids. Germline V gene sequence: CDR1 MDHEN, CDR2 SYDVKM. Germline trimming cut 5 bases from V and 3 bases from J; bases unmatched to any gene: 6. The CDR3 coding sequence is TGTGCCAGCAGTCGCTCGACAGGGGGCGACTATGGCTACACCTTC. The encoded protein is CASSRSTGGDYGYTF.

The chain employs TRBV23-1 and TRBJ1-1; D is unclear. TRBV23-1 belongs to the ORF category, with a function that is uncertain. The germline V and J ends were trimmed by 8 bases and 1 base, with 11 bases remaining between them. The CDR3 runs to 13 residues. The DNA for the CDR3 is TGCGCCAGCCGAACGGACGGGAACACTGAAGCTTTCTTT. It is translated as CASRTDGNTEAFF.

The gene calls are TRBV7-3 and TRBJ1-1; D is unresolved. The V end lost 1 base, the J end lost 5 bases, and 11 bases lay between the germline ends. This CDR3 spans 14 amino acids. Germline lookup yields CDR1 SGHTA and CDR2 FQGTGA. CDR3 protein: CASSLNPGGTEAFF. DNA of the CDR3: TGTGCCAGCAGCTTAAACCCGGGTGGAACTGAAGCTTTCTTT.

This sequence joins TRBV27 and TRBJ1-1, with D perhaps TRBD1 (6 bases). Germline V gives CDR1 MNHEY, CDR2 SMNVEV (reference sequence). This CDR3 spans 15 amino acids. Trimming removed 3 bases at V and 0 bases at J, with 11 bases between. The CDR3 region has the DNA TGTGCCAGCAGTTTGCCAGGGGCAATGAACACTGAAGCTTTCTTT. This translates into CASSLPGAMNTEAFF.

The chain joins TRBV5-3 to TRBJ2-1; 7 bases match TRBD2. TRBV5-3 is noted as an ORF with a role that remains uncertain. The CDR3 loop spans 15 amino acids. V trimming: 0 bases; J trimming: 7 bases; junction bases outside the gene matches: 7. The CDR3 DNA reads TGTGCCAGAAGCTTGGGACTAGCTTGTGCTAATGAGCAGTTCTTC. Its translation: CARSLGLACANEQFF.

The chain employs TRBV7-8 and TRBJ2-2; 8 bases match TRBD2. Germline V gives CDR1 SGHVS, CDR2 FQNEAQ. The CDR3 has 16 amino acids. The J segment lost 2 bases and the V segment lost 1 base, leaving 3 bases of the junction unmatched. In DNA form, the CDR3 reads TGTGCCAGCAGCTTAGGAGCGGGAGTTAACACCGGGGAGCTGTTTTTT. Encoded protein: CASSLGAGVNTGELFF.

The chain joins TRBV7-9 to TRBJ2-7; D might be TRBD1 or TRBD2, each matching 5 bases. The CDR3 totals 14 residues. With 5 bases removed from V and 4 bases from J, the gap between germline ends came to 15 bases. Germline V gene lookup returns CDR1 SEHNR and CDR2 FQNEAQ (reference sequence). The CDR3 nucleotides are TGTGCCAGCAGCCATAATGAGGGGTGGTACGAGCAGTACTTC. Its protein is CASSHNEGWYEQYF.

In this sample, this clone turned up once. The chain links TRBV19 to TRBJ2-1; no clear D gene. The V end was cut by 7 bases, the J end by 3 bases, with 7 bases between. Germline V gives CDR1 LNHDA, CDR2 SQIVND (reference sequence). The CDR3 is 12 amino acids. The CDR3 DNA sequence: TGTGCCAGTAATACCCACTACAATGAGCAGTTCTTC. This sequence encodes CASNTHYNEQFF.

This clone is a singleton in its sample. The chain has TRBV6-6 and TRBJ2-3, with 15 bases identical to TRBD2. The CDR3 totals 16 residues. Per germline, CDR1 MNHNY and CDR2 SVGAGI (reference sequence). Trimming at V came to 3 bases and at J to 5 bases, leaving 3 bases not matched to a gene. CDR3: CASSYSGLAGGDTQYF. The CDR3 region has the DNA TGTGCCAGCAGTTATTCGGGACTAGCGGGAGGAGATACGCAGTATTTT.

Written as DNA, the CDR3 is TGTGCCAGCAGCTCTCAGGGGGCGAGGGATGAGCAGTTCTTC. The encoded protein is CASSSQGARDEQFF. This chain connects TRBV7-9 to TRBJ2-1, with 8 bases that match TRBD1. In germline, CDR1 is SEHNR, CDR2 FQNEAQ (reference sequence). The CDR3 extends over 14 amino acids. J lost 8 bases, V lost 4 bases, and 7 bases had no gene match.

The CDR3 DNA is TGTGCCAGCAGACCCACAGGGGAGAATGGCTACACCTTC. It codes for CASRPTGENGYTF. V and J are TRBV28 and TRBJ1-2, with TRBD1 matching 7 bases. Germline V gives CDR1 MDHEN, CDR2 SYDVKM. The CDR3 is 13 residues long. Trimming cost V 6 bases and J 6 bases; bases outside gene matches: 7.

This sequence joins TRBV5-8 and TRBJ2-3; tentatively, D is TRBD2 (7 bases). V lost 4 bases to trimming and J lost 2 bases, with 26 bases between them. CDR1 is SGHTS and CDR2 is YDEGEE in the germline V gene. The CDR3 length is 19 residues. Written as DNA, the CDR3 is TGTGCCAGCAGCCTGGGTTCACGAGGGGGAGGGCCGTACACAGATACGCAGTATTTT. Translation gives CASSLGSRGGGPYTDTQYF.

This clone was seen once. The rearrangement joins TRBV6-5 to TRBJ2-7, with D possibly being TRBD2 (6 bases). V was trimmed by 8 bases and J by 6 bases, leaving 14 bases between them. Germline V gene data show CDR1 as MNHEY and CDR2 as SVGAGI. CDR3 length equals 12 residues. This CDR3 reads CASGDGGTEQYF. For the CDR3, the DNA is TGTGCCAGCGGGGACGGGGGAACCGAGCAGTACTTC.